The clone carrying this TCR beta chain was seen only a few times. Its antigen is currently unknown. V trimming: 4 bases; J trimming: 0 bases; junction bases outside the gene matches: 14. Germline loops: CDR1 SNHLY, CDR2 FYNNEI. This CDR3 has 20 residues. The sample originates from a study of T cells in Graves' hyperthyroidism and ophthalmopathy. Amplified TCR beta CDR3 regions derived from RNA transcripts. Carried out on the TCR CDR3, a first-round RT-PCR used the HTBI primer set. TCRdb reprocessed the multiplex PCR reads with MiXCR, giving one entry per CDR3 protein. Of fewer than 650,000 distinct CDR3 sequences detected, roughly 15% appear once; the ten largest clones hold approximately 4.3%. PBMCs were collected from an approximately 10 ml volume of fresh peripheral blood. Broader study findings: Blood held most thyroid clonotypes expanded above 0.001 frequency.

The genes are TRBV2 and TRBJ2-6, with 8 bases matching TRBD1. Sequencing was performed on blood. This TCR came from a woman aged 35 to 49 with Graves' ophthalmopathy. Written as DNA, the CDR3 is TGTGCCAGCAGTGTTATCCGCGACAGGGGAAGCCCCTCTGGGGCCAACGTCCTGACTTTC. This encodes CASSVIRDRGSPSGANVLTF.